The 30 T cell receptor beta chains given below trace back to one sample, sequenced in a study of shared clonotypes between healthy human individuals. Clones were read by immunoSEQ multiplex PCR, and TCRdb kept only the in-frame ones, dropping some. This repertoire shows millions of clones, roughly 94% found once; its top ten account for 0.13%. The sequencing input was naive CD4+ T cells sorted from blood. Subset here: CD45RA+ positively selected. The receptors were gathered from a man in his late teens or twenties in good health.

The chain combines TRBV9 with TRBJ1-3; D perhaps matches TRBD1 (5 bases). Germline CDR1 reads SGDLS; CDR2 reads YYNGEE. V lost 0 bases to trimming and J lost 2 bases, with 15 bases between them. There are 17 residues in the CDR3. DNA for the CDR3: TGTGCCAGCAGCGTAGATGCGCAGGGATCAACTGGAAACACCATATATTTT. Encoded protein: CASSVDAQGSTGNTIYF.

V usage is TRBV30 and J usage is TRBJ1-2; no clear D. CDR1 is GTSNPN and CDR2 is SVGIG in the germline V gene (reference sequence). The CDR3 runs 14 residues. V lost 2 bases to trimming and J lost 2 bases, with 12 bases between them. CDR3 sequence (DNA): TGTGCCTGGAGTCCCGTAGTCGAAAACTATGGCTACACCTTC. This translates into CAWSPVVENYGYTF.

The chain couples TRBV30 to TRBJ2-2; D possibly corresponds to TRBD1 (5 bases). The V end lost 8 bases, the J end lost 8 bases, and 18 bases lay between the germline ends. Germline V CDR1 and CDR2: GTSNPN, SVGIG (reference sequence). The CDR3 spans 13 residues. In nucleotides, the CDR3 is TGTGCCAACGCCAGGGTGGTAGGTGGGGAGCTGTTTTTT. Translated, it gives CANARVVGGELFF.

The V call is TRBV6-5, the J call TRBJ1-5; D not certain. The CDR3 is 14 residues long. The V gene's germline CDR1 is MNHEY and CDR2 SVGAGI. Trimming removed 4 bases from V and 3 bases from J, with 10 bases in between. The CDR3 region has the DNA TGTGCCAGCAGTTTAGGTAGTAACAATCAGCCCCAGCATTTT. This sequence encodes CASSLGSNNQPQHF.

The chain joins TRBV5-6 to TRBJ1-1, with D perhaps matching TRBD1 (6 bases). Germline V lookup: CDR1 SGHDT, CDR2 YYEEEE. The CDR3 is 16 amino acids. Trimming shortened V by 4 bases and J by 1 base, and 17 bases separated the two germline ends. Here the CDR3 DNA reads TGTGCCAGCAGCCCCAACAGGGCCCTACAGAACACTGAAGCTTTCTTT. This gives the protein CASSPNRALQNTEAFF.

The V and J genes are TRBV6-5 and TRBJ2-2; D call uncertain. V was clipped by 7 bases and J by 7 bases, with 10 bases between them. This CDR3 comprises 12 residues. Germline CDR1 MNHEY, CDR2 SVGAGI. This CDR3 is CASTSDVGELFF. CDR3 in DNA: TGTGCCAGCACCTCAGATGTCGGGGAGCTGTTTTTT.

This clone was recorded once. V and J are TRBV6-1 and TRBJ2-5; possible D gene TRBD1, 5 bases. The CDR3 sequence is 15 residues long. Germline V gene sequence: CDR1 MNHNS, CDR2 SASEGT. Trimming cost V 6 bases and J 1 base, with 15 bases left between them. The DNA of the CDR3 is TGTGCCAGCAGGTCCGGGCAGGGATCCCAAGAGACCCAGTACTTC. Translating it yields CASRSGQGSQETQYF.

The CDR3 nucleotides read TGTGCCTGGGATCCCGGGACAGGTTTCGGGACAGATACGCAGTATTTT. It yields the protein CAWDPGTGFGTDTQYF. The rearrangement uses TRBV30 and TRBJ2-3, with 8 bases lining up with TRBD1. There are 16 residues in the CDR3. V was clipped by 5 bases and J by 3 bases; unmatched bases: 13. The germline CDR1 and CDR2 sequences are GTSNPN and SVGIG (reference sequence).

About this clone: The same CDR3 is also encoded by other DNA sequences in this sample. The gene calls are TRBV10-1 and TRBJ2-7; 10 bases agree with TRBD1. Trimming at V came to 4 bases and at J to 4 bases, leaving 1 base not matched to a gene. The V gene's germline CDR1 is WNHNN and CDR2 SYGVQD (reference sequence). The CDR3 is 13 amino acids. The CDR3 DNA sequence: TGCGCCAGCAGTGGACAGGGGGCGTACGAGCAGTACTTC. Translation: CASSGQGAYEQYF.

J is TRBJ1-6 and V is TRBV27; unclear D gene. The CDR3 has 16 amino acids. Germline V gene lookup returns CDR1 MNHEY and CDR2 SMNVEV (reference sequence). With 3 bases removed from V and 0 bases from J, the gap between germline ends came to 9 bases. In DNA form, the CDR3 reads TGTGCCAGCAGTTTGCTCGAGAGCTCCTATAATTCACCCCTCCACTTT. Residues: CASSLLESSYNSPLHF.

The chain has TRBV18 and TRBJ1-4, with 11 bases that match TRBD1. Germline lookup yields CDR1 KGHSH and CDR2 LQKENI. The CDR3 has 16 residues. Germline trimming cut 6 bases from V and 8 bases from J; bases unmatched to any gene: 11. CDR3 amino acids: CASSASSGQGGEKLFF. CDR3 nucleotides: TGTGCCAGCTCTGCAAGTTCGGGACAGGGGGGAGAAAAACTGTTTTTT.

This rearrangement joins TRBV28 to TRBJ2-2; D gene ambiguous. The CDR3 covers 15 residues. The ends were cut back, 3 bases at V and 3 bases at J, with 11 bases in the middle. Germline V gene data show CDR1 as MDHEN and CDR2 as SYDVKM. CDR3 sequence: CASSFGDRDTGELFF. CDR3 nucleotides: TGTGCCAGCAGTTTCGGAGATAGGGACACCGGGGAGCTGTTTTTT.

The chain employs TRBV7-2 and TRBJ2-1; 9 bases align to TRBD1. Germline lookup yields CDR1 SGHTA and CDR2 FQGNSA. The CDR3 consists of 17 residues. J lost 7 bases, V lost 5 bases, and 15 bases had no gene match. The DNA of the CDR3 is TGTGCCAGCAGCCGTAGTGCGACCGGGACAGGGAAGAATGAGCAGTTCTTC. It is translated as CASSRSATGTGKNEQFF.

The chain uses TRBV4-3 and TRBJ2-7; D is possibly TRBD1 (6 bases). Germline CDR1 is LGHNA and CDR2 is YSLEER. The V and J ends lost 0 bases and 3 bases respectively, with 12 bases between them. The CDR3 is 15 residues long. The CDR3 reads CASSQEATGIYEQYF. The CDR3 nucleotides read TGCGCCAGCAGCCAAGAGGCTACAGGGATCTACGAGCAGTACTTC.

V gene TRBV30 combines with J gene TRBJ1-4, with D perhaps matching TRBD1 (5 bases). CDR1 GTSNPN and CDR2 SVGIG come from the germline V gene (reference sequence). Trimming stripped 0 bases from V and 6 bases from J, with 17 bases between. The CDR3 spans 16 residues. The CDR3 region has the DNA TGTGCCTGGAGTGTAACCGTTAGCTGGGGCGATGAAAAACTGTTTTTT. It encodes CAWSVTVSWGDEKLFF.

V gene TRBV4-1 combines with J gene TRBJ2-3; D perhaps matches TRBD2 (6 bases). V was cut by 4 bases and J by 1 base, with 15 bases left in between. Germline V gene sequence: CDR1 MGHRA, CDR2 YSYEKL. There are 16 residues in the CDR3. CDR3 DNA: TGCGCCAGCAGCCTGGACGTGGGAGGCCGCACAGATACGCAGTATTTT. As protein: CASSLDVGGRTDTQYF.

The V call is TRBV6-5, the J call TRBJ1-6; no definite D call. CDR1 and CDR2 from the germline V gene are MNHEY and SVGAGI. This CDR3 is 12 amino acids long. Trimming shortened V by 8 bases and J by 7 bases, and 9 bases separated the two germline ends. CDR3 protein: CASADPNSPLHF. The CDR3 DNA reads as TGTGCCAGCGCGGACCCGAATTCACCCCTCCACTTT.

This chain uses TRBV7-2 with TRBJ1-5; TRBD1 matches 10 bases. The germline V gene has CDR1 SGHTA and CDR2 FQGNSA. This CDR3 comprises 13 residues. Trimming cost V 9 bases and J 7 bases; bases outside gene matches: 6. In DNA form, the CDR3 reads TGTGCCAGTGGGACAGGGGCCGGGCAGCCCCAGCATTTT. Protein product: CASGTGAGQPQHF.

This chain joins TRBV12-5 and TRBJ2-7; 9 nucleotides align to TRBD1. Germline loops: CDR1 LGHNT, CDR2 FRNRAP. The CDR3 runs 17 residues. The V gene end was trimmed by 2 bases and the J gene end by 2 bases; junction bases not matched to a gene: 10. CDR3 sequence reads: CASGLQPWDRVAYEQYF. CDR3 coding DNA: TGTGCTAGTGGTTTGCAGCCTTGGGACAGGGTGGCCTACGAGCAGTACTTC.

The V call is TRBV4-1, the J call TRBJ1-1, with no clear D. Trimming cost V 0 bases and J 0 bases, with 8 bases left between them. The length of the CDR3 is 15 residues. Germline V CDR1 and CDR2: MGHRA, YSYEKL. CDR3 region: CASSQETVVNTEAFF. DNA of the CDR3: TGCGCCAGCAGCCAAGAGACGGTGGTGAACACTGAAGCTTTCTTT.

The chain recombines TRBV10-3 with TRBJ1-2, with D tentatively TRBD1 (6 bases). The CDR3 runs to 12 residues. Germline CDR1 is ENHRY and CDR2 is SYGVKD. Trimming stripped 6 bases from V and 7 bases from J, with 12 bases between. CDR3 coding DNA: TGTGCCATCAGCCGGACAGAAGCTGGCTACACCTTC. It yields the protein CAISRTEAGYTF.

As for this clone: Other DNA variants within this sample encode the same CDR3. The chain links TRBV28 to TRBJ1-1; 7 bases map to TRBD1. This CDR3 has 14 residues. CDR1 is MDHEN and CDR2 is SYDVKM in the germline V gene. V lost 6 bases to trimming and J lost 1 base; unmatched junction nucleotides: 5. CDR3 bases: TGTGCCAGCAGCCTGGGACAGAAGAACACTGAAGCTTTCTTT. Amino acids: CASSLGQKNTEAFF.

The J gene is TRBJ2-5, the V gene TRBV29-1; TRBD1 agrees at 7 bases. Germline V gene data show CDR1 as SQVTM and CDR2 as ANQGSEA. The CDR3 totals 13 residues. V lost 5 bases to trimming and J lost 2 bases; unmatched junction nucleotides: 5. CDR3 residues: CSVSGQLQETQYF. In DNA form, the CDR3 reads TGCAGCGTTTCGGGACAGCTTCAAGAGACCCAGTACTTC.

The V and J genes are TRBV7-9 and TRBJ1-1, with D possibly matching TRBD1 (6 bases). V shed 4 bases and J shed 0 bases, with 15 bases lying between them. CDR3 size: 16 residues. CDR1 and CDR2 (germline): SEHNR, FQNEAQ (reference sequence). The CDR3 bases are TGTGCCAGCAGCTCACTACAGGGATCCCTGAACACTGAAGCTTTCTTT. Translating gives CASSSLQGSLNTEAFF.

The chain carries TRBV9 and TRBJ2-7; TRBD1 matches at 9 bases. Germline V lookup: CDR1 SGDLS, CDR2 YYNGEE. The CDR3 is 14 residues long. With V trimmed by 0 bases and J by 6 bases, 4 bases remained unmatched. The CDR3 nucleotides are TGTGCCAGCAGCGTAGCCGGGACAGGGTTCGAGCAGTACTTC. The encoded protein is CASSVAGTGFEQYF. Full variable domain (outside the CDR3, taken from reference TRBV9 and TRBJ2-7): DSGVTQTPKHLITATGQRVTLRCSPRSGDLSVYWYQQSLDQGLQFLIQYYNGEERAKGNILERFSAQQFPDLHSELNLSSLELGDSALYFCASSVAGTGFEQYFGPGTRLTVT.

The genes are TRBV7-2 and TRBJ2-1; D possibly corresponds to TRBD2 (5 bases). This CDR3 contains 16 residues. Germline V gene lookup returns CDR1 SGHTA and CDR2 FQGNSA. V shed 2 bases and J shed 1 base, with 12 bases lying between them. Written as DNA, the CDR3 is TGTGCCAGCAGCTTAAGTCCGGGGTGGTCCTACAATGAGCAGTTCTTC. Translation: CASSLSPGWSYNEQFF.

J is TRBJ2-2 and V is TRBV7-2, with 8 bases fitting TRBD1. Looked up from germline, CDR1 is SGHTA and CDR2 is FQGNSA. The CDR3 length is 16 residues. J lost 4 bases, V lost 5 bases, and 9 bases had no gene match. The CDR3 coding sequence is TGTGCCAGCAGCCCCTACCGGACAGGGAGCACCGGGGAGCTGTTTTTT. Its protein is CASSPYRTGSTGELFF.

The rearrangement joins TRBV7-2 to TRBJ2-7; no firm D call. The CDR3 totals 13 residues. Germline V lookup: CDR1 SGHTA, CDR2 FQGNSA. Trimming left V 1 base short and J 8 bases short, with 12 bases between. CDR3 loop: CASSLGSLDQQYF. As DNA, the CDR3 is TGTGCCAGCAGCTTAGGTAGTCTAGATCAGCAGTACTTC.

V gene TRBV2 combines with J gene TRBJ2-5; a possible D gene is TRBD2 (6 bases). This CDR3 region has 18 residues. The V gene's germline CDR1 is SNHLY and CDR2 FYNNEI. Trimming took off 7 bases at V and 0 bases at J, with 24 bases between the two ends. CDR3 in DNA: TGTGCCAGCAAATCGACGTACCTAGCGCGGAAGTACCAAGAGACCCAGTACTTC. Protein: CASKSTYLARKYQETQYF.

The rearrangement uses TRBV29-1 and TRBJ2-1; 7 bases align to TRBD1. Germline V gives CDR1 SQVTM, CDR2 ANQGSEA. The CDR3 has 13 amino acids. Trimming at V came to 3 bases and at J to 4 bases, leaving 3 bases not matched to a gene. The CDR3 nucleotides are TGCAGCGTTGATAGGACAGGTTACAATGAGCAGTTCTTC. Protein sequence: CSVDRTGYNEQFF.